This TCR beta chain was sequenced in a study of blood T cell repertoires in COVID-19. Study as a whole: Samples of COVID-19 (acute and convalescent) were obtained from the United States, Italy and Spain. T cells, B-cell-depleted T cells, or PBMCs supplied cDNA or gDNA.

Original analysis: It was from reference gene primer amplification that nucleated cell counts were estimated. Here immunoSEQ multiplex PCR was the method, and the copy in TCRdb shows in-frame clones only, minus some. V, J and clone size are taken as reported in that table, and D and trimming were inferred from the DNA itself. This table has about 300,000 clones, roughly 90% appearing once. Germline values: CDR1 SGHDT, CDR2 YYEEEE. CDR3 size: 16 residues. Trimming left V 4 bases short and J 4 bases short, with 18 bases between. The TCR sequence derives from a man aged 18 to 29 who had recovered from COVID-19. This chain connects TRBV5-6 to TRBJ2-1, with D possibly TRBD2 on 6 matching bases. The sample taken for sequencing was peripheral blood. CDR3 sequence: CASSPTTGASYNEQFF. DNA of the CDR3: TGTGCCAGCAGCCCGACGACGGGAGCTTCATACAATGAGCAGTTCTTC.